This passage covers 9 T cell receptor beta chains from one sample sequenced in a study of regulatory T cells in long-lasting Graves disease. Time point defined: newly diagnosed GD, antithyroid drugs for less than 3 months. Extracted PBMC RNA gave rise to the TCR library. Investigators prepared the TCR beta libraries by applying iRepertoire HTBI primers and Arm-PCR of CDR3 regions. TCRdb fed the multiplex PCR reads into MiXCR, producing one record per CDR3 protein. The data show around 250,000 distinct CDR3 sequences, with over 20% seen just once and approximately 15% held by the top ten. The specimen was peripheral blood mononuclear cells (PBMCs), collected at new diagnosis, from a patient treated with antithyroid drugs. The source of these receptors is a female donor with Graves disease.

This clonotype came up many times. The genes are TRBV6-1 and TRBJ2-1; D perhaps matches TRBD2 (6 bases). V was clipped by 6 bases and J by 5 bases, with 23 bases between them. CDR1 and CDR2 from the germline V gene are MNHNS and SASEGT. This CDR3 spans 17 amino acids. The CDR3 DNA is TGTGCCAGCAGCAAGACTAGACCCAGAGTTCCTAACAATGAGCAGTTCTTC. The encoded protein is CASSKTRPRVPNNEQFF.

This clonotype turned up a few times. The rearrangement links TRBV28 to TRBJ1-1; no clear D gene. CDR1 and CDR2 (germline): MDHEN, SYDVKM. The CDR3 spans 11 residues. V lost 5 bases and J lost 9, with 10 bases in between. CDR3 bases: TGTGCCAGCAGTCTCTCTAGTCAAGCTTTCTTT. Translation: CASSLSSQAFF.

This clonotype showed up just a few times. This sequence joins TRBV5-1 and TRBJ2-1, with 13 bases that match TRBD2. The CDR3 is 15 amino acids. The germline V gene encodes CDR1 SGHRS and CDR2 YFSETQ. The junction had 5 bases not matched to a gene; V was cut back by 4 bases and J by 7 bases. CDR3 sequence reads: CASSGGTSGNNEQFF. CDR3 bases: TGCGCCAGCAGCGGGGGGACTAGCGGGAATAATGAGCAGTTCTTC. The full variable domain, completed using reference TRBV5-1 and TRBJ2-1, is KAGVTQTPRYLIKTRGQQVTLSCSPISGHRSVSWYQQTPGQGLQFLFEYFSETQRNKGNFPGRFSGRQFSNSRSEMNVSTLELGDSALYLCASSGGTSGNNEQFFGPGTRLTVL.

This clonotype was counted many times. The chain joins TRBV2 to TRBJ2-2, with D possibly TRBD1 on 5 matching bases. The CDR3 contains 12 residues. The germline gives CDR1 SNHLY, CDR2 FYNNEI. V lost 4 bases to trimming and J lost 6 bases, with 6 bases between them. CDR3: CASSARAGELFF. The DNA for the CDR3 is TGTGCCAGCAGTGCCAGGGCCGGGGAGCTGTTTTTT.

The sample holds many counts of this clonotype. This chain connects TRBV7-2 to TRBJ2-2, with D maybe TRBD2 (5 bases). The CDR3 covers 16 residues. V dropped 8 bases and J dropped 1 base, with 17 bases sitting between them. The germline V gene encodes CDR1 SGHTA and CDR2 FQGNSA. The CDR3 is CASFPRALGNTGELFF. The CDR3 DNA reads TGTGCCAGCTTCCCGAGGGCATTGGGGAACACCGGGGAGCTGTTTTTT.

This clonotype was seen repeatedly, ten times or more. DNA of the CDR3: TGTGCCAGCAGTGAGTCTTGGGTTGAGCAGTTCTTC. Protein: CASSESWVEQFF. The V gene is TRBV6-1, the J gene TRBJ2-1; D is undetermined. This CDR3 has 12 residues. With 3 bases removed from V and 9 bases from J, the gap between germline ends came to 9 bases. Germline V gene lookup returns CDR1 MNHNS and CDR2 SASEGT.

CDR3 nucleotide sequence: TGTGCCAGCAGCTTGCGGGAGGTACAATACAATGAGCAGTTCTTC. It is translated as CASSLREVQYNEQFF. This chain connects TRBV7-9 to TRBJ2-1; 8 bases line up with TRBD2. The CDR3 runs to 15 residues. Germline trimming cut 3 bases from V and 4 bases from J; bases unmatched to any gene: 5. Germline loops: CDR1 SEHNR, CDR2 FQNEAQ (reference sequence).

The chain employs TRBV28 and TRBJ1-2; TRBD1 agrees at 10 bases. Germline V lookup: CDR1 MDHEN, CDR2 SYDVKM. Trimming at V came to 4 bases and at J to 8 bases, leaving 7 bases not matched to a gene. The CDR3 runs to 14 residues. CDR3 loop: CASSYGGTGVGYTF. The CDR3 DNA reads TGTGCCAGCAGTTACGGCGGGACAGGGGTCGGCTACACCTTC.

This clonotype was recorded at least ten times. The chain employs TRBV7-9 and TRBJ1-2; D is perhaps TRBD1 (6 bases). The CDR3 is made up of 14 amino acids. Germline CDR1 is SEHNR and CDR2 is FQNEAQ (reference sequence). Trimming cost V 6 bases and J 8 bases, with 19 bases left between them. The CDR3 region is CASSHLKQGRGYTF. The CDR3 region has the DNA TGTGCCAGCAGTCATCTAAAACAGGGCCGGGGCTACACCTTC.